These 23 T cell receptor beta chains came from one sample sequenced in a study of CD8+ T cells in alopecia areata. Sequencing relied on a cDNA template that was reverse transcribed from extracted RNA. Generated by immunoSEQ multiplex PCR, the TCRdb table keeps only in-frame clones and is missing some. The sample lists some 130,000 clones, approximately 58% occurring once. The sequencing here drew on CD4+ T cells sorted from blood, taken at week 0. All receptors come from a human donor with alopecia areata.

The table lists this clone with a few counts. The CDR3 coding sequence is TGTGCCAGTAGTATATCGACATACCAAGAGACCCAGTACTTC. Residues: CASSISTYQETQYF. The rearrangement links TRBV19 to TRBJ2-5, with D unresolved. Trimming left V 2 bases short and J 0 bases short, with 7 bases between. This CDR3 has 14 residues. Germline V gene lookup returns CDR1 LNHDA and CDR2 SQIVND (reference sequence). The full variable domain, its missing parts supplied by reference TRBV19 and TRBJ2-5, is DGGITQSPKYLFRKEGQNVTLSCEQNLNHDAMYWYRQDPGQGLRLIYYSQIVNDFQKGDIAEGYSVSREKKESFPLTVTSAQKNPTAFYLCASSISTYQETQYFGPGTRLLVL.

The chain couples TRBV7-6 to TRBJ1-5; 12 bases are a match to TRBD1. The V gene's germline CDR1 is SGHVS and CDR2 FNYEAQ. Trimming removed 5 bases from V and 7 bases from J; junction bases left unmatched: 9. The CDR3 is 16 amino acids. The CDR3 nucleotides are TGTGCCAGCAGCCCCGGGACAGGGGGCGCTGGGCAGCCCCAGCATTTT. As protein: CASSPGTGGAGQPQHF.

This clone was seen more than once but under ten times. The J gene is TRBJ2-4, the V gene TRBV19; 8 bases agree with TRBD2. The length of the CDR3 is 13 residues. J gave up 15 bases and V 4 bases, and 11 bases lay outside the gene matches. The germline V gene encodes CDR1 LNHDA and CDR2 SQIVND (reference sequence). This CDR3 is CASSSASGFQGYF. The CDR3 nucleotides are TGTGCCAGTAGTAGTGCTAGCGGGTTCCAGGGGTACTTC. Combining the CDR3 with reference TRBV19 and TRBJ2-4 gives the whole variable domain DGGITQSPKYLFRKEGQNVTLSCEQNLNHDAMYWYRQDPGQGLRLIYYSQIVNDFQKGDIAEGYSVSREKKESFPLTVTSAQKNPTAFYLCASSSASGFQGYFGAGTRLSVL.

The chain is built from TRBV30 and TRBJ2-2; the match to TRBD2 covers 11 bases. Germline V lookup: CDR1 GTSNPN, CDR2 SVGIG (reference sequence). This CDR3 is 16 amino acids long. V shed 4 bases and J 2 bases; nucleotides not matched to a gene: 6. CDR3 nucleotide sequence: TGTGCCTGGACTACCGGGACTAGCGGTAACACCGGGGAGCTGTTTTTT. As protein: CAWTTGTSGNTGELFF. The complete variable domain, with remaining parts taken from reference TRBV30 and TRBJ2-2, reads SQTIHQWPATLVQPVGSPLSLECTVEGTSNPNLYWYRQAAGRGLQLLFYSVGIGQISSEVPQNLSASRPQDRQFILSSKKLLLSDSGFYLCAWTTGTSGNTGELFFGEGSRLTVL.

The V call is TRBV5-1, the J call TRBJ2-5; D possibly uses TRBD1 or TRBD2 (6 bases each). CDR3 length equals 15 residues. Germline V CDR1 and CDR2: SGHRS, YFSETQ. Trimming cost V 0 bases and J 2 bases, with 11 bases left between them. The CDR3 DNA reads TGCGCCAGCAGCTTGGCGGGGGCCGAACAAGAGACCCAGTACTTC. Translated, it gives CASSLAGAEQETQYF.

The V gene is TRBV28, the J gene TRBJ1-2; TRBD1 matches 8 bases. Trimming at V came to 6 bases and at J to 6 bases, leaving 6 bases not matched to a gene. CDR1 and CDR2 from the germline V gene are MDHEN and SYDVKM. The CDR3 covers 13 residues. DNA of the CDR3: TGTGCCAGCAGCCGGACAGGGAGAGATGGCTACACCTTC. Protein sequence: CASSRTGRDGYTF.

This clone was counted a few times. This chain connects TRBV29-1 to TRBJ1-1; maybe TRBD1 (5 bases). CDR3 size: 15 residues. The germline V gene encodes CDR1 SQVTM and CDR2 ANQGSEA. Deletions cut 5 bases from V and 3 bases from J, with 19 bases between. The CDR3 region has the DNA TGCAGCGTTCGGTCGTACCGCAGGGTAGACACTGAAGCTTTCTTT. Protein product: CSVRSYRRVDTEAFF.

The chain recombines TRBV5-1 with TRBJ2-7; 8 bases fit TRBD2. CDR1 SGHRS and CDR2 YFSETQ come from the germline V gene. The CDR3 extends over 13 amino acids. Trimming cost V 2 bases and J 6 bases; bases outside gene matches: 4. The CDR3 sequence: CASSLGTSSEQYF. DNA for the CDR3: TGCGCCAGCAGCTTAGGGACTAGTTCCGAGCAGTACTTC.

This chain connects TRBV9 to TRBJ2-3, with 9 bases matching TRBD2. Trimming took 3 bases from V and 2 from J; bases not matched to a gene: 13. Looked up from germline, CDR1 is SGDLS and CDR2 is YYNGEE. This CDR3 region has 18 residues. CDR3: CASSDASGDYFSTDTQYF. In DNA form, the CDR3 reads TGTGCCAGCAGCGACGCTAGCGGGGATTATTTCTCCACAGATACGCAGTATTTT.

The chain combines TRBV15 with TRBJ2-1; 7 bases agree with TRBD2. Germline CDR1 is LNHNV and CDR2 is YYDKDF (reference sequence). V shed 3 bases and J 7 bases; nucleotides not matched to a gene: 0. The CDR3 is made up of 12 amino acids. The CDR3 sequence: CATSRRENEQFF. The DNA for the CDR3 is TGTGCCACCAGCAGGCGGGAGAATGAGCAGTTCTTC.

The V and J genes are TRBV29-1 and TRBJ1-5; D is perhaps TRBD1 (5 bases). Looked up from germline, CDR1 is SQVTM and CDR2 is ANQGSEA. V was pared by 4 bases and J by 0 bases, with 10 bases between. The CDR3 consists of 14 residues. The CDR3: CSVVSGNSNQPQHF. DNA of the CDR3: TGCAGCGTTGTATCAGGGAATAGCAATCAGCCCCAGCATTTT.

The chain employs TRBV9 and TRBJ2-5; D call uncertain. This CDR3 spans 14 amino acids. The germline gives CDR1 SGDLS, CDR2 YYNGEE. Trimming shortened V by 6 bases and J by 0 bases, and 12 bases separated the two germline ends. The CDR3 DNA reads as TGTGCCAGCACCCGAGACACGTACCAAGAGACCCAGTACTTC. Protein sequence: CASTRDTYQETQYF.

CDR3 nucleotide sequence: TGTGCCAGTAGTATAGAGGACAGGGGGTTCGGCGGGGAGCTGTTTTTT. Protein product: CASSIEDRGFGGELFF. The chain joins TRBV19 to TRBJ2-2; TRBD1 matches at 10 bases. CDR1 is LNHDA and CDR2 is SQIVND in the germline V gene (reference sequence). The CDR3 runs to 16 residues. Trimming at V came to 0 bases and at J to 7 bases, leaving 5 bases not matched to a gene.

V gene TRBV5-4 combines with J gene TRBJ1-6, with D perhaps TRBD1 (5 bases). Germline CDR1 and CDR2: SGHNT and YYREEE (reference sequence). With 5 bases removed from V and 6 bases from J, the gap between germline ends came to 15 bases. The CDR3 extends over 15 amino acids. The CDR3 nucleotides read TGTGCCAGCAGTGGGACGGGACGGGGTAATTCACCCCTCCACTTT. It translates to CASSGTGRGNSPLHF.

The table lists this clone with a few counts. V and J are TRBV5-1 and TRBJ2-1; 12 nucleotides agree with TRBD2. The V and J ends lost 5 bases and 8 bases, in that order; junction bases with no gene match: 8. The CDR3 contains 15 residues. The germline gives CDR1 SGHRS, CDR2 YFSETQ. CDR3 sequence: CASRYLAGGPDEQFF. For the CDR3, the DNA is TGCGCCAGCAGATACCTAGCGGGAGGGCCCGATGAGCAGTTCTTC.

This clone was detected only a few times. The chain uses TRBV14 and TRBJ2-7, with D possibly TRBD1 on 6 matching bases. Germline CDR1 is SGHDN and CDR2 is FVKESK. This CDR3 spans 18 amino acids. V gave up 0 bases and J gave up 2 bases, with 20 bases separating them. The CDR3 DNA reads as TGTGCCAGCAGCCAAGATAGTACCCAGACAGGAACCACCTACGAGCAGTACTTC. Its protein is CASSQDSTQTGTTYEQYF.

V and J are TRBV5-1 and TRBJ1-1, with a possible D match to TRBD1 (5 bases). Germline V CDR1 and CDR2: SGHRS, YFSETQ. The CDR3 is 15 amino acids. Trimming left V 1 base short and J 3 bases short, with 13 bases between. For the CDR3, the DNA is TGCGCCAGCAGCTTGCTCGGCAGGGTGGACACTGAAGCTTTCTTT. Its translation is CASSLLGRVDTEAFF.

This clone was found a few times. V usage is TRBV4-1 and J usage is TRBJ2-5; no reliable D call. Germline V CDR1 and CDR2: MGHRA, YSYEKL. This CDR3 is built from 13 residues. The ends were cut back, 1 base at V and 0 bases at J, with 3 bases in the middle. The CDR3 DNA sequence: TGCGCCAGCAGCCAAGTAGACCAAGAGACCCAGTACTTC. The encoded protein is CASSQVDQETQYF.

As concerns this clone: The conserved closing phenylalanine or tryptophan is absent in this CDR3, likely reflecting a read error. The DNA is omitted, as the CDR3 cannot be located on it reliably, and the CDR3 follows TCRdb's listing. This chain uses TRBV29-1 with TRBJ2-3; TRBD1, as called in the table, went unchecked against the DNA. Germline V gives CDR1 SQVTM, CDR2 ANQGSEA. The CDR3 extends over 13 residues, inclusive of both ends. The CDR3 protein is CSVEDLKVSARPM.

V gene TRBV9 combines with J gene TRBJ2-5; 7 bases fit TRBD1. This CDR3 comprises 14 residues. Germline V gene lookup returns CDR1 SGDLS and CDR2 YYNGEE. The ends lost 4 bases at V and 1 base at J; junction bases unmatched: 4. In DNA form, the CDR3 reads TGTGCCAGCAGCCCGCGGACAGGCCAAGAGACCCAGTACTTC. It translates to CASSPRTGQETQYF.

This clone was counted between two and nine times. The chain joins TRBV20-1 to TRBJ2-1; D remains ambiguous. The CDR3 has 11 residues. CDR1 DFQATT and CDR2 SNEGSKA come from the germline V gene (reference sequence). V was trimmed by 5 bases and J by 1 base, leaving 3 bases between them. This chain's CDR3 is CSAPSYNEQFF. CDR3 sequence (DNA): TGCAGTGCTCCATCCTACAATGAGCAGTTCTTC.

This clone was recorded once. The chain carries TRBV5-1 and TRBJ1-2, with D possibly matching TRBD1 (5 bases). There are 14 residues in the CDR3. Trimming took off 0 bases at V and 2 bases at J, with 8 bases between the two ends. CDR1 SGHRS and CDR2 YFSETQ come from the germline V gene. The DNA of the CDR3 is TGCGCCAGCAGCTTGGGTTGGGGGAACTATGGCTACACCTTC. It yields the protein CASSLGWGNYGYTF.

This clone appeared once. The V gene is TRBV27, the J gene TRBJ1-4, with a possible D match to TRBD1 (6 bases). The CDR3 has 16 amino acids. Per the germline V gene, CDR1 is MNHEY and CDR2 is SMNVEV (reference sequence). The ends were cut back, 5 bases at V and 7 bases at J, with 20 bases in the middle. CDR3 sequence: CASSPHKRGAGEKLFF. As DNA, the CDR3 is TGTGCCAGCAGTCCCCACAAGAGGGGGGCGGGTGAAAAACTGTTTTTT.